These 12 T cell receptor beta chains were all obtained from the same sample, sequenced in a study of shared clonotypes between healthy human individuals. Produced via immunoSEQ multiplex PCR; TCRdb's table is partial and in-frame only. The sample includes more than 200,000 clones, about 69% of them seen just once. The sample comprised memory CD4+ T cells sorted from blood. Subset: CD45RA-negative fraction. The receptors derive from a man between 25 and 39 years old in good health.

The V gene is TRBV10-3, the J gene TRBJ2-2; 11 bases map to TRBD1. The junction had 13 bases not matched to a gene; V was cut back by 2 bases and J by 5 bases. The CDR3 has 19 amino acids. The germline V gene has CDR1 ENHRY and CDR2 SYGVKD. In nucleotides, the CDR3 is TGTGCCATCAGTGAGCCCAACCCCGGACAGGGGGCGAGGACCGGGGAGCTGTTTTTT. It translates to CAISEPNPGQGARTGELFF.

The chain employs TRBV7-2 and TRBJ1-2, with D tentatively TRBD1 (6 bases). The CDR3 has 13 residues. Germline V gives CDR1 SGHTA, CDR2 FQGNSA. V was cut by 3 bases and J by 4 bases, with 9 bases left in between. CDR3 amino acids: CASSFDRTYGYTF. The CDR3 DNA reads TGTGCCAGCAGCTTTGACAGGACCTATGGCTACACCTTC. Full variable domain (remainder filled in from reference TRBV7-2 and TRBJ1-2): GAGVSQSPSNKVTEKGKDVELRCDPISGHTALYWYRQSLGQGLEFLIYFQGNSAPDKSGLPSDRFSAERTGGSVSTLTIQRTQQEDSAVYLCASSFDRTYGYTFGSGTRLTVV.

Remarks on this clone: In the same sample, other DNA sequences code for this CDR3. The chain couples TRBV14 to TRBJ1-5, with D possibly TRBD1 on 6 matching bases. The V gene lost 4 bases and the J gene lost 4 bases, with 8 bases spanning the gap. The CDR3 covers 13 residues. In germline, CDR1 is SGHDN, CDR2 FVKESK. The CDR3 sequence is CASSLRGNQPQHF. The CDR3 region has the DNA TGTGCCAGCAGCCTCAGGGGAAATCAGCCCCAGCATTTT. Complete variable domain (other parts from reference TRBV14 and TRBJ1-5): EAGVTQFPSHSVIEKGQTVTLRCDPISGHDNLYWYRRVMGKEIKFLLHFVKESKQDESGMPNNRFLAERTGGTYSTLKVQPAELEDSGVYFCASSLRGNQPQHFGDGTRLSIL.

CDR3 sequence: CASSVPNSGGQVRDTQYF. The CDR3 DNA is TGTGCCAGCAGTGTTCCAAATTCCGGGGGGCAGGTGAGAGATACGCAGTATTTT. The chain is built from TRBV2 and TRBJ2-3; possible D gene TRBD2, 7 bases. CDR3 length: 18 amino acids. V shed 4 bases and J shed 5 bases, with 25 bases lying between them. CDR1 and CDR2 from the germline V gene are SNHLY and FYNNEI.

With regard to this clone: Within the sample, other DNA sequences also encode this same CDR3. CDR3 DNA: TGCGCCAGCAGCTTGATCGAGGGCAATGAGCAGTTCTTC. Its protein is CASSLIEGNEQFF. The V and J genes are TRBV5-1 and TRBJ2-1, with D perhaps matching TRBD2 (5 bases). The germline V gene encodes CDR1 SGHRS and CDR2 YFSETQ. The CDR3 runs 13 residues. V was shortened by 1 base and J by 6 bases, with 8 bases between the two germline ends.

The J gene is TRBJ1-2, the V gene TRBV28; the D gene is possibly TRBD1 (5 bases). Germline CDR1 reads MDHEN; CDR2 reads SYDVKM. The CDR3 has 14 amino acids. With 4 bases removed from V and 4 bases from J, the gap between germline ends came to 13 bases. CDR3 bases: TGTGCCAGCAGTTATGCCCGGGGGTCCTATGGCTACACCTTC. It codes for CASSYARGSYGYTF.

V is TRBV5-1 and J is TRBJ1-2; D possibly corresponds to TRBD1 (6 bases). V was trimmed by 4 bases and J by 0 bases, leaving 10 bases between them. CDR1 is SGHRS and CDR2 is YFSETQ in the germline V gene. The CDR3 length is 14 residues. The CDR3 region has the DNA TGCGCCAGCAGCGAACAGGGAACTAACTATGGCTACACCTTC. Its translation: CASSEQGTNYGYTF.

The rearrangement uses TRBV28 and TRBJ1-2; D possibly corresponds to TRBD1 (6 bases). Trimming removed 7 bases from V and 0 bases from J, with 12 bases in between. The CDR3 covers 14 residues. Germline CDR1 and CDR2: MDHEN and SYDVKM. The CDR3 sequence is CASMGTPANYGYTF. CDR3 bases: TGTGCCAGCATGGGGACACCTGCTAACTATGGCTACACCTTC.

The chain is built from TRBV18 and TRBJ2-2; no clear D. This CDR3 spans 17 amino acids. The ends were cut back, 4 bases at V and 6 bases at J, with 21 bases in the middle. Germline V gene sequence: CDR1 KGHSH, CDR2 LQKENI. CDR3 nucleotides: TGTGCCAGCTCACGGCCCGCAGGAACCTGGGATCCCGGGGAGCTGTTTTTT. Residues: CASSRPAGTWDPGELFF.

The chain is built from TRBV11-2 and TRBJ2-1; D unresolved. CDR3 length equals 12 residues. V lost 4 bases and J 7 bases, leaving 8 bases between the germline ends. CDR1 and CDR2 (germline): SGHAT, FQNNGV. The CDR3 sequence is CASSSNGNEQFF. The CDR3 coding sequence is TGTGCCAGCAGCTCAAACGGGAATGAGCAGTTCTTC.

In this sample, this clone turned up once. The chain joins TRBV5-6 to TRBJ2-5; 9 bases map to TRBD2. Losses at the gene ends were 4 bases for V and 5 bases for J; bases not matched to a gene: 12. The germline V gene encodes CDR1 SGHDT and CDR2 YYEEEE. This CDR3 comprises 16 residues. This CDR3 is CASSLAGGSLRETQYF. In DNA form, the CDR3 reads TGTGCCAGCAGCCTGGCGGGGGGGAGCTTACGGGAGACCCAGTACTTC.

This chain joins TRBV4-1 and TRBJ2-2, with 11 bases that match TRBD2. The ends lost 4 bases at V and 4 bases at J; junction bases unmatched: 8. Germline CDR1 and CDR2: MGHRA and YSYEKL. The CDR3 spans 17 residues. The CDR3 loop is CASSLILAGGPTGELFF. The CDR3 bases are TGCGCCAGCAGCCTAATCTTAGCGGGAGGGCCCACCGGGGAGCTGTTTTTT.